The source of this T cell receptor (beta chain) is a study of preoperative IRX-2 immunotherapy in early breast cancer. Specified treatment: preoperative locoregional IRX-2 cytokine immunotherapy. Samples came from a phase Ib trial of preoperative locoregional IRX-2 cytokine immunotherapy. Assay: immunoSEQ multiplex PCR; the TCRdb copy retains only in-frame clones and omits some. This sample carries 43,000 or so clones, around 96% of them seen once, and the ten largest clones take around 1.6%. Trimming left V 11 bases short and J 3 bases short, with 16 bases between. Germline CDR1 is MNHNY and CDR2 is SVGAGI (reference sequence). The CDR3 loop spans 13 amino acids.

The input for sequencing was tumor tissue, taken after IRX-2 immunotherapy. This chain joins TRBV6-6 and TRBJ1-2; D gene unclear. The receptor was isolated from a human donor with breast cancer. The CDR3 nucleotides are TGTGCCTGCTTGGGAGGGTTGGACTATGGCTACACCTTC. Translating gives CACLGGLDYGYTF.